The rows below give T cell receptor beta chains drawn from one sample of a study of blood T cell repertoires in COVID-19. TCRdb's copy holds only in-frame clones and misses some; the assay was immunoSEQ multiplex PCR. The sample has about 190,000 clones, more than 75% seen once; the top ten hold approximately 4.4%. Sequenced sample: peripheral blood. The receptor set was obtained from a human donor in a cohort sampled during active COVID-19. Each CDR3 is given with its conserved first and last residue. The D gene is left open where the match is weak. Not every row has a clone size; where given, it reads once, few, many or a size class.

TRBV3-1/TRBV3-2,once,-,TRBJ2-1,13,TGTGCCAGCAGCCCCCGGGGGTGCAATGAGCAGTTCTTC,CASSPRGCNEQFF
TRBV11-2,-,-,TRBJ2-5,16,TGTGCCAGCAGCTTAGTAGGGCCACCGGAGGTGGAGACCCAGTACTTC,CASSLVGPPEVETQYF
TRBV5-4,once,-,TRBJ2-1,12,TGTGCCAGCAGCGTCGACAGCAATGAGCAGTTCTTC,CASSVDSNEQFF
TRBV12-5,-,-,TRBJ1-3,17,TGTGCTAGTGGTTCTGCGGGGGGGGGCCGCTCTGGAAACACCATATATTTT,CASGSAGGGRSGNTIYF
TRBV19,-,TRBD1,TRBJ2-7,14,TGTGCCAGTAGTCGTGACAGGGGAACCTACGAGCAGTACTTC,CASSRDRGTYEQYF
TRBV7-2,-,-,TRBJ1-5,15,TGTGCCAGCAGCTTACGACCTAGTGGCAATCAGCCCCAGCATTTT,CASSLRPSGNQPQHF
TRBV29-1,-,-,TRBJ2-1,14,TGCAGCTTTCTATCGGCGGGGATAAACAATGAGCAGTTCTTC,CSFLSAGINNEQFF
TRBV18,-,-,TRBJ1-5,15,TGTGCCAGCTCACGGGGAGGGGAGAGAGATCAGCCCCAGCATTTT,CASSRGGERDQPQHF
TRBV19,once,-,TRBJ1-2,14,TGTGCCAGTGGAGCAGGGGCCATTTTCTATGGCTACACCTTC,CASGAGAIFYGYTF
TRBV3-1/TRBV3-2,-,TRBD1,TRBJ1-2,15,TGTGCCAGCAGCCACGTGTCGGGACAGACCTATGGCTACACCTTC,CASSHVSGQTYGYTF
TRBV5-4,-,TRBD1,TRBJ2-5,16,TGTGCCAGCAGCGTTAGGACAGGGGGACTCCAAGAGACCCAGTACTTC,CASSVRTGGLQETQYF
TRBV28,-,-,TRBJ1-1,13,TGTGCCAGCAGTTTATCTGTGAACACTGAAGCTTTCTTT,CASSLSVNTEAFF
TRBV6-5,once,-,TRBJ2-1,16,TGTGCCAGCAGTTACCGATTTGGGGGGGGCCACAATGAGCAGTTCTTC,CASSYRFGGGHNEQFF
TRBV5-1,-,TRBD2,TRBJ2-7,14,TGCGCCAGCAGCACCAATCCCGGGAGGGGGGAGCAGTACTTC,CASSTNPGRGEQYF
TRBV5-1,-,-,TRBJ2-1,15,TGCGCCAGCAGCTTGGGCCTAGCCGAAGTCAATGAGCAGTTCTTC,CASSLGLAEVNEQFF
TRBV4-1,-,TRBD1,TRBJ1-5,14,TGCGCCAGCAGCTATCAGGGGGCGGATCAGCCCCAGCATTTT,CASSYQGADQPQHF
TRBV9,-,TRBD2,TRBJ2-7,15,TGTGCCAGCAGCGTAGCTAGCGGGAGTGCCGTGGACCAGTACTTC,CASSVASGSAVDQYF
TRBV13,-,-,TRBJ1-4,15,TGTGCCAGCAGCCGAAGACAGTTCTCTAATGAAAAACTGTTTTTT,CASSRRQFSNEKLFF
TRBV30,-,-,TRBJ1-6,16,TGTGCCTGGAGTCAGGCCTCGACAGGCTTTAATTCACCCCTCCACTTT,CAWSQASTGFNSPLHF
TRBV7-9,-,-,TRBJ1-1,12,TGTGCCAGCATCAAGTTGAGCACTGAAGCTTTCTTT,CASIKLSTEAFF
TRBV6-5,-,-,TRBJ2-7,14,TGTGCCAGCAGGCCCCCGGGGGGCCCGTACGAGCAGTACTTC,CASRPPGGPYEQYF
TRBV11-2,-,TRBD1,TRBJ2-5,15,TGTGCCAGCAGCGAAAACAATGGACAGGGAAAGACCCAGTACTTC,CASSENNGQGKTQYF
TRBV30,-,TRBD1,TRBJ1-3,15,TGTGCCTGGAGTGTAATCAGGGGGCCCGGAAACACCATATATTTT,CAWSVIRGPGNTIYF
TRBV19,-,TRBD1,TRBJ1-5,18,TGTGCCAGTAGTATAGGCCCCCAGACAGGGTATAGCAATCAGCCCCAGCATTTT,CASSIGPQTGYSNQPQHF
TRBV21-1,-,-,TRBJ2-7,17,TGTGCCAGCAGCAAAAGGCGGACTAGCGGGAGCTCCTACGAGCAGTACTTC,CASSKRRTSGSSYEQYF
TRBV10-1,-,TRBD2,TRBJ2-3,13,TGCGCCAGCAGCCTGACTAGCGCAGATACGCAGTATTTT,CASSLTSADTQYF
TRBV27,-,-,TRBJ1-6,12,TGTGCCAGCAGTAGACTCACGTCACCCCTCCACTTT,CASSRLTSPLHF
TRBV2,-,TRBD2,TRBJ2-7,17,TGTGCCAGCACGGTGCGGGAAACCGGGACTAGCGGGGACGAGCAGTACTTC,CASTVRETGTSGDEQYF
TRBV10-3,once,TRBD1,TRBJ1-1,16,TGTGCCATCAGCCTCGCAGGGGGCCGGGGAGGCACTGAAGCTTTCTTT,CAISLAGGRGGTEAFF
TRBV5-6,-,TRBD2,TRBJ2-3,17,TGTGCCAGCAGCCGTCGGACTAGCGGGGGGGGCACAGATACGCAGTATTTT,CASSRRTSGGGTDTQYF
TRBV3-1/TRBV3-2,-,-,TRBJ1-3,14,TGTGCCAGCAGTCAGGAGGGCTCTGGAAACACCATATATTTT,CASSQEGSGNTIYF
TRBV4-3,-,-,TRBJ1-2,15,TGCGCCAGCAGCCAAGGGACAGTCACTAACTATGGCTACACCTTC,CASSQGTVTNYGYTF
TRBV6-5,-,TRBD1,TRBJ1-2,13,TGTGCCAGCAGTTACAGAGGGGGCTCTGGCTACACCTTC,CASSYRGGSGYTF
TRBV28,-,-,TRBJ1-1,15,TGTGCCAGCAGCACCCCGGGGCTGGGAGGGACTGAAGCTTTCTTT,CASSTPGLGGTEAFF
TRBV2,-,-,TRBJ1-6,14,TGTGCCAGCAGCATTCAGGGGAGCAATTCACCCCTCCACTTT,CASSIQGSNSPLHF
TRBV4-3,-,-,TRBJ2-2,13,TGCGCCAGCAGCCAGGAAACAGTCGGGGAGCTGTTTTTT,CASSQETVGELFF
TRBV3-1/TRBV3-2,once,-,TRBJ1-4,15,TGTGCCAGCAGCCGGCGCGGGGCGGGGGATGAAAAACTGTTTTTT,CASSRRGAGDEKLFF
TRBV14,-,-,TRBJ2-1,11,TGTGCCAGCAGCCACGGCGGGGAGCAGTTCTTC,CASSHGGEQFF
TRBV9,-,-,TRBJ2-6,14,TGTGCCAGCAGCGTGGCCTCTGGGGCCAACGTCCTGACTTTC,CASSVASGANVLTF
TRBV14,-,TRBD2,TRBJ2-3,16,TGTGCCAGCAGCGACAGGGCGGGGGGGCGGCCAGATACGCAGTATTTT,CASSDRAGGRPDTQYF
TRBV10-3,-,-,TRBJ2-2,13,TGTGCCATCACCCCGGGCGGGTCCGGGGAGCTGTTTTTT,CAITPGGSGELFF
TRBV4-1,-,-,TRBJ1-2,18,TGCGCCAGCAGCCAAGATCTGTTTGGGGGGGGGCGAGTCTATGGCTACACCTTC,CASSQDLFGGGRVYGYTF
TRBV18,-,-,TRBJ2-3,16,TGTGCCAGCTCACCACCCCGCGCGGGGCGGAAAGATACGCAGTATTTT,CASSPPRAGRKDTQYF
TRBV20-1,-,-,TRBJ2-7,11,TGCAGTGCTAGTGTGGAGAACGAGCAGTACTTC,CSASVENEQYF
TRBV10-3,-,TRBD1,TRBJ1-1,14,TGTGCCATCACCACAGGACAGGCGTCCACTGAAGCTTTCTTT,CAITTGQASTEAFF
TRBV10-2,-,TRBD1,TRBJ1-2,14,TGCGCCAGCCGGGGGACAGGGTATAGCTATGGCTACACCTTC,CASRGTGYSYGYTF
TRBV6-1,-,TRBD1,TRBJ2-1,16,TGTGCCAGCAGTGCGAGACAGGGGGCAATCTACAATGAGCAGTTCTTC,CASSARQGAIYNEQFF
TRBV19,-,TRBD1,TRBJ1-2,17,TGTGCCAGTAGTAGGGGCCAGGGGGCGAGTTTTAACTATGGCTACACCTTC,CASSRGQGASFNYGYTF